This TCR beta chain stems from a study of cytomegalovirus exposure and HLA in healthy donors. General study results and limits: Under in vitro conditions, three CMV-associated chains were confirmed as specific for CMV antigens. In the analysis, some V segments, TRBV6-2 and TRBV6-3 included, were excluded as indistinguishable. When a later analysis compared HLA-associated TCR beta chains with equally common others, the HLA-associated chains turned out to be more clonally expanded and to have lower generation probabilities.

Germline V CDR1 and CDR2: SGHDN, FVKESK. This CDR3 is built from 15 residues. On this clone: Antigen: not known. One end of the junction does not line up with germline, which may come from a read error.

The primer mix had 60 Vbeta and 13 Jbeta primers. Using immunoSEQ multiplex PCR, the repertoire was profiled, and TCRdb retains in-frame clones only, with some absent. The data show about 150,000 clones, approximately 80% seen once. The V call is TRBV14, the J call TRBJ2-5, with 7 bases matching TRBD2. This TCR was recovered from a woman aged 18-29 years in good health and CMV-seronegative. Sequences were obtained from PBMCs. The chain's CDR3 is CASSHVAGHQGTQYF. The CDR3 coding sequence is TGTGCCAGCAGCCATGTAGCGGGTCACCAAGGGACCCAGTACTTC.